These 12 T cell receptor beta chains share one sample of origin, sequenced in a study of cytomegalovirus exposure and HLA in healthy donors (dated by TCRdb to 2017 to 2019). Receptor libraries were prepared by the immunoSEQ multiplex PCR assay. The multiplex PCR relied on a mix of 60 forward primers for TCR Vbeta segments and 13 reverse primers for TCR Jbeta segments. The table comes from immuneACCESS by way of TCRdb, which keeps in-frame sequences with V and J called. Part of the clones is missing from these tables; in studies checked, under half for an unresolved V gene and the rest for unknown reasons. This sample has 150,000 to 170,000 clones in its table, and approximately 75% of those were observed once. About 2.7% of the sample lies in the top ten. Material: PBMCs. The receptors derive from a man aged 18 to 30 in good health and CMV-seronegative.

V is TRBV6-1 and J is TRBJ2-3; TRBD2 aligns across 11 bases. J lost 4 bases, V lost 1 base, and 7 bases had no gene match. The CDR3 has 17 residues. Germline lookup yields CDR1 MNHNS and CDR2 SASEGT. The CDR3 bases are TGTGCCAGCAGTGAAGAACTAGCGGGGGCTATTGCAGATACGCAGTATTTT. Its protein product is CASSEELAGAIADTQYF.

CDR3 DNA sequence: TGTGCCAGCAGTCCGGACAGGAAGAACACTGAAGCTTTCTTT. This codes for CASSPDRKNTEAFF. The V call is TRBV7-9, the J call TRBJ1-1; 7 nucleotides align to TRBD1. V was clipped by 6 bases and J by 1 base; unmatched bases: 5. The CDR3 sequence is 14 residues long. Germline V lookup: CDR1 SEHNR, CDR2 FQNEAQ (reference sequence). Full variable domain (rest looked up from reference TRBV7-9 and TRBJ1-1): DTGVSQNPRHKITKRGQNVTFRCDPISEHNRLYWYRQTLGQGPEFLTYFQNEAQLEKSRLLSDRFSAERPKGSFSTLEIQRTEQGDSAMYLCASSPDRKNTEAFFGQGTRLTVV.

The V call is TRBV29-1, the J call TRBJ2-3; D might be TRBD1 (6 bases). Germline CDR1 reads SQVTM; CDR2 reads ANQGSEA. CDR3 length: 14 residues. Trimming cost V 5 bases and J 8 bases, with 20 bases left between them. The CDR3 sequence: CSVSTGPSTGTQYF. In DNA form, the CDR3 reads TGCAGCGTTTCTACAGGGCCCTCCACGGGTACGCAGTATTTT.

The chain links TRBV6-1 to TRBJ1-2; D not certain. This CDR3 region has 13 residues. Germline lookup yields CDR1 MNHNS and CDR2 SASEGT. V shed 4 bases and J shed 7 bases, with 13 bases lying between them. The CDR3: CASSGQAALGYTF. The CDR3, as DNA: TGTGCCAGCAGTGGACAAGCGGCACTTGGCTACACCTTC.

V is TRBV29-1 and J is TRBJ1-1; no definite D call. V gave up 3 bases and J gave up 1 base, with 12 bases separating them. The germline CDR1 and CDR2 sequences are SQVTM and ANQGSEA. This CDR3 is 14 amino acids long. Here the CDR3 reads CSVERQSTNTEAFF. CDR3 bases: TGCAGCGTTGAGCGGCAATCGACGAACACTGAAGCTTTCTTT.

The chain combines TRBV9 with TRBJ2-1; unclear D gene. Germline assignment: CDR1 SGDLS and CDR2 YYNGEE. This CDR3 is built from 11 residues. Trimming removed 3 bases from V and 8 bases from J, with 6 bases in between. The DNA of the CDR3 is TGTGCCAGCAGCGCAGTATATGAGCAGTTCTTC. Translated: CASSAVYEQFF.

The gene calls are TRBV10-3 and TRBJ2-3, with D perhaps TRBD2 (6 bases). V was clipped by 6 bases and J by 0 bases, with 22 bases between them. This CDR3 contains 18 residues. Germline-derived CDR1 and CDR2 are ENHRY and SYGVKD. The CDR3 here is CAIRDPGLGGPSTDTQYF. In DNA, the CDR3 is TGTGCCATCAGGGACCCAGGTCTCGGGGGACCTAGCACAGATACGCAGTATTTT.

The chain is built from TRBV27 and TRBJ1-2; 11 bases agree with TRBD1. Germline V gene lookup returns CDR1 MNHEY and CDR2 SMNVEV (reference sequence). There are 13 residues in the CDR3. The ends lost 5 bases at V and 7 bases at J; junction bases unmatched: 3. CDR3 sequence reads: CASSPGTGGGYTF. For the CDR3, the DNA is TGTGCCAGCAGTCCCGGGACAGGGGGTGGCTACACCTTC.

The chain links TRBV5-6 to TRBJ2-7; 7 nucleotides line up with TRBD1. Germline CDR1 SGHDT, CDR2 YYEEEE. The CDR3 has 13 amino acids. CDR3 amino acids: CASSWATGLKPDV. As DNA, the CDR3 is TGTGCCAGCAGCTGGGCGACAGGGCTTAAACCTGACGTC.

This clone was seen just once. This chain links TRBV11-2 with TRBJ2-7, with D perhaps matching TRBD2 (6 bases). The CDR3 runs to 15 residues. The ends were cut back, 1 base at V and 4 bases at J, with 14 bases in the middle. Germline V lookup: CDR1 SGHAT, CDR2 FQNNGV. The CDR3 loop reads CASSLGLGGTYEQYF. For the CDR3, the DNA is TGTGCCAGCAGCTTAGGGCTGGGTGGGACTTACGAGCAGTACTTC.

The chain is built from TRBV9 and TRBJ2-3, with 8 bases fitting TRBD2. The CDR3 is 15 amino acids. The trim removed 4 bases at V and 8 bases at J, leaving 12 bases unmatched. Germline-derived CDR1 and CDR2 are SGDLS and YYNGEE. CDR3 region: CASSPSSGGVGTQYF. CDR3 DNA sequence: TGTGCCAGCAGCCCTTCCTCGGGGGGGGTCGGTACGCAGTATTTT.

The DNA for the CDR3 is TGTGCCAGCAGCCAACTAGCGGACACTGAAGCTTTCTTT. It yields the protein CASSQLADTEAFF. The chain is built from TRBV7-9 and TRBJ1-1; D gene ambiguous. The CDR3 is 13 residues long. Trimming left V 5 bases short and J 3 bases short, with 10 bases between. Germline loops: CDR1 SEHNR, CDR2 FQNEAQ (reference sequence).